The present entry profiles one TCR beta chain with its context. In the study's own analysis: Amplified reference gene primers provided the basis for estimating nucleated cell counts. TCRdb keeps only in-frame clones here, not all; method: immunoSEQ multiplex PCR. V, J and clone size reflect that table, while D and trimming were determined from the DNA. The table records 45,000 to 55,000 clones, roughly 84% of them present only once. The germline V gene has CDR1 MNHEY and CDR2 SVGAGI. The ends lost 8 bases at V and 2 bases at J; junction bases unmatched: 6. The CDR3 sequence is 15 residues long. These data originate in a study of blood T cell repertoires in COVID-19. At the level of the study: Some COVID-19 samples were acute and others convalescent; all came from the United States, Italy and Spain. Sources were T cells, B-cell-depleted T cells, or PBMCs; the material itself was cDNA or gDNA.

Input material: peripheral blood. This receptor was taken from a man between 65 and 80 years old with active COVID-19. V and J are TRBV6-5 and TRBJ2-5; 12 positions match TRBD2. CDR3 in amino acids: CASGTSGGTQETQYF. For the CDR3, the DNA is TGTGCCAGCGGTACTAGCGGGGGGACACAAGAGACCCAGTACTTC.